This T cell receptor beta chain appears in the sequencing data of a study of T cells after yellow fever vaccination. Points from the study as a whole: Weaker, the secondary response peaked sooner, at day 5 versus 15.

5'RACE template switching generated TCR cDNA, adding a universal primer site and UMIs. TCRdb recomputed calls from the 5' RACE reads with MiXCR, one row per CDR3 protein. This table has roughly 49,000 distinct CDR3 sequences, around 7% appearing once. This clonotype showed up many times. Its antigen is currently unknown. Germline values: CDR1 KGHSH, CDR2 LQKENI. The CDR3 extends over 16 amino acids. Germline trimming cut 0 bases from V and 2 bases from J; bases unmatched to any gene: 3. The specimen was CD8+ T cells sorted from PBMCs, collected roughly 14 days after the first yellow fever vaccination. The rearrangement uses TRBV18 and TRBJ2-3; 9 nucleotides match TRBD2. The clonotype comes from a man aged 18 to 30 who received the YFV17D yellow fever vaccine. The CDR3 region is CASSPPASGDTDTQYF. In DNA form, the CDR3 reads TGTGCCAGCTCACCACCCGCTAGCGGGGACACAGATACGCAGTATTTT. The full variable domain, in which reference TRBV18 and TRBJ2-3 provide the parts outside the CDR3, is NAGVMQNPRHLVRRRGQEARLRCSPMKGHSHVYWYRQLPEEGLKFMVYLQKENIIDESGMPKERFSAEFPKEGPSILRIQQVVRGDSAAYFCASSPPASGDTDTQYFGPGTRLTVL.